The TCR beta chain under discussion was sequenced for a study of CD8+ T cells in alopecia areata. Study-wide context: Among treated patients, oral tofacitinib was administered at 5 to 10 mg twice daily. General study findings and limits: Researchers report lesional scalp, most notably alopecia totalis/universalis, outstripped normal scalp in clonality. In blood and scalp, many expanded lesional clones persisted during tofacitinib. Researchers reported that TCR sharing among patients proved less clear than in mice, possibly HLA-linked.

This clone was observed once. The antigen remains undetermined. Treatment of the sample: oral pan-JAK inhibitor, 5-10 mg twice daily. Extracted from the samples, RNA was reverse transcribed into cDNA to serve as the sequencing template. Clones were sequenced by immunoSEQ multiplex PCR, and TCRdb holds only the in-frame ones, with some missing. The table records 150,000 to 200,000 clones, roughly 60% of them present only once. Between the trimmed V and J ends, which lost 1 base and 11 bases, there was a span of 8 bases. The germline V gene encodes CDR1 DFQATT and CDR2 SNEGSKA (reference sequence). The length of the CDR3 is 10 residues.

The clonotype was recovered from a human donor with alopecia areata. This chain joins TRBV20-1 and TRBJ1-1, with D hard to call. The specimen comprised CD4+ T cells sorted from blood, sampled at week 24, from a patient treated with tofacitinib. The CDR3 is CSARVKRAFF. In DNA, the CDR3 is TGCAGTGCTAGAGTAAAGAGGGCTTTCTTT.